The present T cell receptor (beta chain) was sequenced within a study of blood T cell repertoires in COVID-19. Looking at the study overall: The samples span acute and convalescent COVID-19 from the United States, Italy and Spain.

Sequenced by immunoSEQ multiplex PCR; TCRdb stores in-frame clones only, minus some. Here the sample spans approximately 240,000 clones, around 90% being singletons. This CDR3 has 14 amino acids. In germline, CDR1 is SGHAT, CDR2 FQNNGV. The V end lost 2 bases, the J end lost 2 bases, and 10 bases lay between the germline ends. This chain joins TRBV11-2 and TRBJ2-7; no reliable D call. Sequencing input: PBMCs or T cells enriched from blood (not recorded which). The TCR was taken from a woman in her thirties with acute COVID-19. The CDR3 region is CASSLNSLAYEQYF. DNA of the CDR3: TGTGCCAGCAGCTTAAATAGCTTGGCCTACGAGCAGTACTTC. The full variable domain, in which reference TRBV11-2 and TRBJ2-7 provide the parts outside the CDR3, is EAGVAQSPRYKIIEKRQSVAFWCNPISGHATLYWYQQILGQGPKLLIQFQNNGVVDDSQLPKDRFSAERLKGVDSTLKIQPAKLEDSAVYLCASSLNSLAYEQYFGPGTRLTVT.